Listed below are T cell receptor beta chains from one sample, sequenced in a study of tumor and adjacent non-tumor tissue in lung cancer. TCRdb independently ran MiXCR on the multiplex PCR reads; one entry per CDR3 protein. In the table there are approximately 68,000 distinct CDR3 sequences, around 76% of which are singletons. Sequencing was done on a sample of distant non-tumor lung tissue. These receptors came from a man aged 55 to 70 with non-small cell lung cancer. CDR3s include the opening cysteine and the closing phenylalanine or tryptophan. D genes are given only for firm matches. Clone size is shown for a subset of rows, as once, few, many or a class of expanded clone.

>few|-|TRBJ2-7|TRBV6-6|14
CASSSRDGTYEQYF
TGTGCCAGCAGCTCAAGGGACGGAACCTACGAGCAGTACTTC
>-|-|TRBJ1-2|TRBV4-1|17
CTSTSSSGGGMGYGYTF
TGCACCAGCACATCCTCATCCGGGGGAGGGATGGGCTATGGTTACACCTTC
>-|-|TRBJ1-1|TRBV11-1|13
CASSIAPRADAFF
TGTGCCAGCAGCATAGCGCCGAGGGCTGATGCTTTCTTT
>-|TRBD2|TRBJ2-3|TRBV29-1|14
CSAAGTICTDTQYF
TGCAGCGCCGCCGGGACTATCTGCACAGATACGCAGTATTTT
>-|-|TRBJ2-6|TRBV28|15
CASGTRFLGANVLTF
TGTGCCAGCGGGACGCGGTTCCTCGGGGCCAACGTCCTGACCTTC
>-|-|TRBJ2-3|TRBV5-5|15
CASGRCRERPDTQYF
TGTGCCAGCGGCCGGTGTAGAGAGCGGCCAGATACGCAGTATTTT
>-|-|TRBJ2-3|TRBV6-1|16
CASRLGATSSTDMQYF
TGTGCCAGCAGATTGGGAGCGACATCGAGCACAGATATGCAGTATTTT
>-|TRBD1|TRBJ2-7|TRBV4-1|14
CASCQGQGSYEQYF
TGCGCCAGCTGCCAAGGACAGGGCAGCTACGAACAGTACTTC
>-|-|TRBJ1-4|TRBV6-1|13
CAIPGLDCGKLFF
TGTGCCATCCCCGGACTCGATTGTGGAAAACTGTTTTTT
>-|-|TRBJ2-1|TRBV11-3|13
CASSLVDGGEQFF
TGTGCCAGCAGCTTAGTGGACGGGGGTGAGCAGTTCTTC
>-|-|TRBJ2-3|TRBV14|17
CASSSEVYAVGVGAQYF
TGTGCCAGCAGCTCCGAAGTCTATGCTGTAGGGGTAGGTGCGCAGTATTTT
>-|-|TRBJ2-3|TRBV20-1|15
CSARVWQEGPDTQYF
TGCAGTGCTAGAGTCTGGCAGGAGGGCCCAGATACGCAGTATTTT
>few|-|TRBJ1-1|TRBV4-1|13
CASSRGSFTEAFF
TGCGCCAGCAGCCGAGGTTCATTCACTGAAGCTTTCTTT
>-|TRBD2|TRBJ2-3|TRBV11-3|14
CASSRTSGIDTQYF
TGTGCCAGCAGCCGGACTAGCGGCATAGATACGCAGTATTTT
>-|-|TRBJ1-2|TRBV12-3/TRBV12-4|13
CASSFRSYVGYTF
TGTGCCAGCAGTTTCAGGTCATATGTTGGCTACACCTTC
>-|TRBD2|TRBJ2-1|TRBV29-1|14
CSVGGATSSNEQFF
TGCAGCGTTGGAGGGGCGACTAGCTCCAATGAGCAGTTCTTC
>many|-|TRBJ1-2|TRBV5-6|14
CASSLWTSSGGYTF
TGTGCCAGCAGCTTGTGGACCTCTTCGGGCGGCTACACCTTC
>-|TRBD1|TRBJ1-2|TRBV6-5|15
CVSIRQGGNNYGYIF
TGTGTCAGCATTCGACAGGGTGGGAATAACTATGGCTACATCTTC
>few|TRBD1|TRBJ2-2|TRBV9|15
CASSTGQGNTGELFF
TGTGCCAGCAGCACCGGACAGGGGAACACCGGGGAGCTGTTTTTT
>many|-|TRBJ2-3|TRBV28|13
CASSPLVRDTQYF
TGTGCCAGCAGTCCGTTAGTACGAGATACGCAGTATTTT
>-|TRBD1|TRBJ1-4|TRBV4-2|17
CASSHESGYRGDEKLFF
TGTGCCAGCAGCCATGAATCAGGCTACAGGGGGGATGAGAAACTGTTTTTT
>-|TRBD1|TRBJ2-7|TRBV7-9|14
CASSLGTEVDEQYF
TGTGCCAGCAGCCTCGGGACAGAAGTCGACGAGCAGTACTTC
>-|TRBD2|TRBJ2-1|TRBV6-2/TRBV6-3|17
CANSYNIRGSFPRKQFF
TGTGCCAACAGTTACAATATACGCGGGAGTTTCCCCCGTAAGCAGTTCTTC
>-|-|TRBJ2-7|TRBV4-1|13
CASSLSGSREEYF
TGCGCCAGCAGCCTCTCCGGGTCTAGGGAGGAGTACTTC
>-|TRBD1|TRBJ1-2|TRBV6-5|14
CASGGTGDEYEYTF
TGTGCCAGTGGAGGGACAGGGGACGAGTATGAGTACACCTTC
>-|TRBD2|TRBJ2-3|TRBV29-1|15
CSVGGTSGGRSTQYF
TGCAGCGTTGGAGGGACTAGCGGGGGCCGCAGTACGCAGTATTTT
>-|-|TRBJ1-4|TRBV7-8|16
CASSPRGSSINEKLFF
TGTGCCAGCAGCCCGAGGGGGAGCTCAATTAATGAAAAACTGTTTTTT
>-|-|TRBJ2-3|TRBV4-2|17
CASSQEGATLRRNRQYF
TGTGCCAGCAGCCAAGAGGGGGCCACACTCCGAAGAAATAGGCAGTATTTT
>-|-|TRBJ2-3|TRBV4-1|16
CASQDTGQDITDTQYF
TGCGCCAGCCAAGATACGGGCCAGGACATCACAGATACGCAGTATTTT
>-|-|TRBJ2-7|TRBV29-1|14
CSVVATEEGYEQYF
TGCAGCGTTGTAGCTACAGAGGAAGGCTACGAGCAGTACTTC
>-|-|TRBJ1-5|TRBV12-3/TRBV12-4|16
CASSPGAGEGNQPQHF
TGTGCAAGCAGTCCCGGGGCAGGGGAAGGCAATCAGCCCCAGCATTTT
>-|-|TRBJ2-3|TRBV20-1|13
CSSRTLNTDTQYF
TGCAGTTCTAGAACGCTCAACACAGATACGCAGTATTTT
>-|-|TRBJ2-1|TRBV6-5|13
CASSWAEVNEHFF
TGTGCAAGCAGTTGGGCGGAAGTCAATGAGCACTTCTTC